The T cell receptor (beta chain) under discussion was sequenced for a study of T cell repertoires in cytomegalovirus infection. Study-wide points: CMV-specific HLA-C-restricted TCR beta clonotypes dominated the ex vivo response. Using cumulative public TCR beta family frequency, the authors identified those who carried CMV together with the relevant HLA.

There are 17 residues in the CDR3. CDR1 is ENHRY and CDR2 is SYGVKD in the germline V gene. Germline trimming cut 2 bases from V and 8 bases from J; bases unmatched to any gene: 16. This clonotype appeared a few times. The antigen is not known. Each CDR3 protein gets one entry after TCRdb re-called the reads with MiXCR. The sample carries fewer than 300,000 distinct CDR3 sequences, more than 20% recorded once. The chain links TRBV10-3 to TRBJ1-1; TRBD1 agrees at 8 bases. Sequenced input: PBMCs. The TCR comes from a human donor in good health (CMV status not recorded). Some clones in this sample may be carry-over from other donors' samples. The CDR3 region is CAISENGARTGSLEAFF. CDR3 nucleotides: TGTGCCATCAGTGAGAACGGTGCTCGGACAGGGAGCCTCGAAGCTTTCTTT.